One and the same sample provided the 30 T cell receptor beta chains below, sequenced in a study of PD-1 blockade in mismatch repair-deficient tumors (dated by TCRdb to between 2016 and 2019). Libraries were made using the immunoSEQ multiplex PCR assay. Here the immuneACCESS table is served through TCRdb, limited to in-frame sequences with V and J called. Missing clones are a known gap in these copies; in checked studies unresolved V genes cover under half, and the rest lacks a known reason. Counted in this sample were 40,000 or so clones; over 80% of them appeared once. The ten largest clones capture 0.9% to 1.2% of the sample. Specimen: PBMCs, collected roughly 39 weeks after starting pembrolizumab. The source of these receptors is an adult with mismatch repair-deficient cancer.

The chain combines TRBV7-9 with TRBJ1-1, with TRBD1 identical over 8 bases. This CDR3 comprises 15 residues. The junction had 7 bases not matched to a gene; V was cut back by 2 bases and J by 5 bases. Germline V gene lookup returns CDR1 SEHNR and CDR2 FQNEAQ (reference sequence). In nucleotides, the CDR3 is TGTGCCAGCAGCTTAATAACAGGGGGTGGTACTGAAGCTTTCTTT. It is translated as CASSLITGGGTEAFF.

The rearrangement uses TRBV7-2 and TRBJ2-2; 12 positions agree with TRBD2. The ends lost 6 bases at V and 4 bases at J; junction bases unmatched: 9. Germline values: CDR1 SGHTA, CDR2 FQGNSA. This CDR3 comprises 17 residues. CDR3 region: CASRSGLAGSSTGELFF. The CDR3 DNA is TGTGCCAGCAGGTCGGGACTAGCGGGCTCAAGCACCGGGGAGCTGTTTTTT.

CDR3 bases: TGTGCCAGCAGCCTTAGACAGGGGGCGATCGGGGAGCTGTTTTTT. It is translated as CASSLRQGAIGELFF. V is TRBV9 and J is TRBJ2-2, with 10 bases identical to TRBD1. The junction had 7 bases not matched to a gene; V was cut back by 4 bases and J by 7 bases. Germline lookup yields CDR1 SGDLS and CDR2 YYNGEE. This CDR3 is built from 15 residues.

This clone was seen just once. The V call is TRBV5-1, the J call TRBJ2-2; possibly TRBD1 for D (6 bases). Trimming stripped 1 base from V and 3 bases from J, with 13 bases between. Germline V lookup: CDR1 SGHRS, CDR2 YFSETQ. The CDR3 has 16 residues. The CDR3 DNA reads TGCGCCAGCAGCTTGCAGGGGCGCCGGGACACCGGGGAGCTGTTTTTT. Amino acids: CASSLQGRRDTGELFF.

This sequence joins TRBV4-1 and TRBJ2-7, with D perhaps matching TRBD2 (6 bases). The V end lost 1 base, the J end lost 3 bases, and 13 bases lay between the germline ends. Germline values: CDR1 MGHRA, CDR2 YSYEKL. The CDR3 spans 15 residues. CDR3 nucleotides: TGCGCCAGCAGCCAAGCTGGCGGGACCCTCTACGAGCAGTACTTC. It yields the protein CASSQAGGTLYEQYF.

The chain has TRBV30 and TRBJ1-6; D remains unclear. This CDR3 spans 13 amino acids. V was pared by 0 bases and J by 9 bases, with 9 bases between. Germline CDR1 reads GTSNPN; CDR2 reads SVGIG (reference sequence). In nucleotides, the CDR3 is TGTGCCTGGAGTGTACGGGTGACTTCACCCCTCCACTTT. Residues: CAWSVRVTSPLHF.

This clone came up a few times. The chain combines TRBV5-1 with TRBJ2-7, with 14 nucleotides matching TRBD2. The V gene's germline CDR1 is SGHRS and CDR2 YFSETQ. V shed 3 bases, J shed 6 bases, and the junction held 8 bases outside the gene matches. This CDR3 comprises 16 residues. The CDR3 is CASSSGLAGEKTEQYF. The CDR3 region has the DNA TGCGCCAGCAGCTCGGGACTAGCGGGAGAGAAGACCGAGCAGTACTTC.

The chain employs TRBV7-6 and TRBJ2-5; the match to TRBD2 covers 7 bases. The germline V gene has CDR1 SGHVS and CDR2 FNYEAQ. The junction had 12 bases not matched to a gene; V was cut back by 5 bases and J by 3 bases. The CDR3 runs 16 residues. The CDR3 nucleotides are TGTGCCAGCAGCACTCGACTAGCCGGTGGGAAAGAGACCCAGTACTTC. It specifies CASSTRLAGGKETQYF.

The rearrangement uses TRBV5-1 and TRBJ1-1, with D possibly being TRBD1 (5 bases). CDR3 size: 15 residues. V was cut by 3 bases and J by 1 base, with 13 bases left in between. Germline V gene sequence: CDR1 SGHRS, CDR2 YFSETQ. CDR3 sequence: CASSSLGQANTEAFF. The CDR3 coding sequence is TGCGCCAGCAGCTCACTGGGGCAGGCGAACACTGAAGCTTTCTTT.

The gene calls are TRBV7-2 and TRBJ2-2; 11 nucleotides agree with TRBD2. The length of the CDR3 is 15 residues. CDR1 is SGHTA, CDR2 FQGNSA, per germline. J lost 4 bases, V lost 5 bases, and 3 bases had no gene match. In nucleotides, the CDR3 is TGTGCCAGCAGCCATAGCGGGAGGGGCACCGGGGAGCTGTTTTTT. Amino acids: CASSHSGRGTGELFF.

The rearrangement joins TRBV7-9 to TRBJ1-1; D is uncertain. The CDR3 has 12 amino acids. Germline lookup yields CDR1 SEHNR and CDR2 FQNEAQ (reference sequence). The V end lost 1 base, the J end lost 11 bases, and 11 bases lay between the germline ends. The chain's CDR3 is CASSLVSQAAFF. The DNA of the CDR3 is TGTGCCAGCAGCTTAGTATCTCAGGCCGCTTTCTTT.

This clone has more than one count but fewer than ten. The chain couples TRBV2 to TRBJ2-7; 8 positions match TRBD1. Germline V gene data show CDR1 as SNHLY and CDR2 as FYNNEI. The CDR3 covers 13 residues. V shed 4 bases, J shed 7 bases, and the junction held 6 bases outside the gene matches. The chain's CDR3 is CASSAQGAGEQYF. CDR3 coding DNA: TGTGCCAGCAGTGCGCAGGGGGCTGGGGAGCAGTACTTC.

The chain is built from TRBV18 and TRBJ1-2, with 10 bases matching TRBD1. The CDR3 consists of 15 residues. Germline CDR1 is KGHSH and CDR2 is LQKENI. The J segment lost 6 bases and the V segment lost 3 bases, leaving 7 bases of the junction unmatched. The CDR3 DNA reads TGTGCCAGCTCACCGGGACAGGGGATAGGGGATGGCTACACCTTC. It yields the protein CASSPGQGIGDGYTF.

This clone turned up a few times. The chain employs TRBV5-1 and TRBJ2-7, with D possibly matching TRBD1 (5 bases). The CDR3 consists of 14 residues. The germline V gene has CDR1 SGHRS and CDR2 YFSETQ. V was shortened by 4 bases and J by 5 bases, with 16 bases between the two germline ends. The CDR3 nucleotides are TGCGCCAGCAGCCGGCAGGGTGAGGAAGACGAGCAGTACTTC. It yields the protein CASSRQGEEDEQYF.

The V call is TRBV9, the J call TRBJ2-5, with D perhaps matching TRBD2 (5 bases). The ends were cut back, 4 bases at V and 2 bases at J, with 12 bases in the middle. The germline CDR1 and CDR2 sequences are SGDLS and YYNGEE. The CDR3 totals 14 residues. The CDR3 is CASSPSGLQETQYF. In DNA, the CDR3 is TGTGCCAGCAGCCCTTCTGGACTTCAAGAGACCCAGTACTTC.

On this clone itself: Other DNA sequences in this specimen translate into the identical CDR3. The chain joins TRBV5-1 to TRBJ2-7; 8 nucleotides agree with TRBD2. The V gene's germline CDR1 is SGHRS and CDR2 YFSETQ. The CDR3 covers 15 residues. The ends lost 6 bases at V and 5 bases at J; junction bases unmatched: 13. CDR3 amino acids: CASNFGTRLANEQYF. CDR3 sequence (DNA): TGCGCCAGCAACTTCGGGACTAGGCTCGCTAACGAGCAGTACTTC.

The chain carries TRBV6-6 and TRBJ2-7; 12 bases are a match to TRBD2. The CDR3 is 13 amino acids. Germline CDR1 MNHNY, CDR2 SVGAGI (reference sequence). V lost 4 bases, J lost 12 bases, and 7 bases stayed unmatched. As DNA, the CDR3 is TGTGCCAGCAGTTCCCAGACTAGCGGGAGTGTGTACTTC. It yields the protein CASSSQTSGSVYF.

This clone appeared a few times. J is TRBJ1-2 and V is TRBV7-9, with TRBD1 as a possible D gene (5 bases). Germline V gene lookup returns CDR1 SEHNR and CDR2 FQNEAQ (reference sequence). The CDR3 spans 13 residues. V lost 3 bases, J lost 5 bases, and 10 bases lay in between. CDR3 protein: CASSFGQGYGYTF. DNA for the CDR3: TGTGCCAGCAGCTTTGGGCAGGGATATGGCTACACCTTC.

The V and J genes are TRBV25-1 and TRBJ2-6; 8 bases agree with TRBD1. Germline CDR1 and CDR2: MGHDK and SYGVNS. The CDR3 length is 17 residues. The trim removed 10 bases at V and 0 bases at J, leaving 11 bases unmatched. The CDR3 DNA follows: TGTGCCAACCTTCGACAGGGGCGCGACTCTGGGGCCAACGTCCTGACTTTC. Translating gives CANLRQGRDSGANVLTF.

CDR3 sequence: CAIRSQGADTEAFF. The CDR3 nucleotides read TGTGCCATCCGGAGTCAGGGGGCTGACACTGAAGCTTTCTTT. The chain combines TRBV6-4 with TRBJ1-1; 8 nucleotides agree with TRBD1. Per the germline V gene, CDR1 is MRHNA and CDR2 is SNTAGT. V trimming: 10 bases; J trimming: 3 bases; junction bases outside the gene matches: 10. There are 14 residues in the CDR3.

The gene calls are TRBV6-5 and TRBJ2-7, with D unresolved. Germline CDR1 reads MNHEY; CDR2 reads SVGAGI. This CDR3 has 13 amino acids. The V gene lost 2 bases and the J gene lost 2 bases, with 7 bases spanning the gap. The CDR3 sequence: CASSYMVAYEQYF. CDR3 DNA: TGTGCCAGCAGTTACATGGTAGCCTACGAGCAGTACTTC.

This chain uses TRBV11-2 with TRBJ2-2, with D perhaps matching TRBD1 (5 bases). The CDR3 loop spans 15 amino acids. Germline loops: CDR1 SGHAT, CDR2 FQNNGV. V gave up 4 bases and J gave up 4 bases, with 13 bases separating them. The CDR3 DNA sequence: TGTGCCAGCAGCTCTACTCCACAGGTCACCGGGGAGCTGTTTTTT. It translates to CASSSTPQVTGELFF. Supplemented by reference TRBV11-2 and TRBJ2-2, the full variable domain reads EAGVAQSPRYKIIEKRQSVAFWCNPISGHATLYWYQQILGQGPKLLIQFQNNGVVDDSQLPKDRFSAERLKGVDSTLKIQPAKLEDSAVYLCASSSTPQVTGELFFGEGSRLTVL.

The chain employs TRBV5-1 and TRBJ2-1; perhaps TRBD2 as D (6 bases). CDR1 and CDR2 (germline): SGHRS, YFSETQ. The CDR3 is 15 residues long. Trimming shortened V by 0 bases and J by 6 bases, and 13 bases separated the two germline ends. The CDR3 bases are TGCGCCAGCAGCTTGGGTCCGGGAGTGGTCAATGAGCAGTTCTTC. Protein: CASSLGPGVVNEQFF.

The chain links TRBV6-5 to TRBJ1-1; 9 bases are shared with TRBD1. The length of the CDR3 is 14 residues. The V and J ends lost 6 bases and 5 bases, in that order; junction bases with no gene match: 7. Germline CDR1 reads MNHEY; CDR2 reads SVGAGI. The CDR3 sequence: CASRQGAGITEAFF. The CDR3 DNA reads as TGTGCCAGCAGACAGGGGGCGGGTATAACTGAAGCTTTCTTT.

This chain connects TRBV29-1 to TRBJ2-5; D perhaps matches TRBD1 (6 bases). The DNA end is a closer match to TRBJ2-7, so the J assignment may be wrong. The germline CDR1 and CDR2 sequences are SQVTM and ANQGSEA. The CDR3 runs 13 residues. The CDR3 sequence: CSVEDLDSYEQYF. CDR3 DNA sequence: TGCAGCGTTGAAGACTTGGACAGTTACGAGCAGTACTTC.

The V call is TRBV28, the J call TRBJ2-3; tentatively, D is TRBD2 (6 bases). There are 14 residues in the CDR3. V was trimmed by 8 bases and J by 2 bases, leaving 14 bases between them. Germline CDR1 is MDHEN and CDR2 is SYDVKM. Here the CDR3 reads CASVTAGHTDTQYF. The CDR3 DNA reads TGTGCCAGCGTTACGGCGGGGCACACAGATACGCAGTATTTT. Supplemented by reference TRBV28 and TRBJ2-3, the full variable domain reads DVKVTQSSRYLVKRTGEKVFLECVQDMDHENMFWYRQDPGLGLRLIYFSYDVKMKEKGDIPEGYSVSREKKERFSLILESASTNQTSMYLCASVTAGHTDTQYFGPGTRLTVL.

The CDR3 region is CASSLELANEQYF. CDR3 bases: TGTGCCAGCAGCTTGGAACTAGCGAACGAGCAGTACTTC. This chain connects TRBV5-8 to TRBJ2-7; 7 bases are a match to TRBD2. The CDR3 consists of 13 residues. CDR1 SGHTS and CDR2 YDEGEE come from the germline V gene. J gave up 5 bases and V 0 bases, and 2 bases lay outside the gene matches.

This sequence joins TRBV6-1 and TRBJ2-7; weak D call: TRBD2 (6 bases). Trimming stripped 0 bases from V and 2 bases from J, with 11 bases between. The germline V gene has CDR1 MNHNS and CDR2 SASEGT. CDR3 size: 15 residues. The CDR3 DNA is TGTGCCAGCAGTGAAGCGGATAGCGGACCCTACGAGCAGTACTTC. Translated: CASSEADSGPYEQYF.

This chain connects TRBV7-8 to TRBJ2-2; no reliable D call. Trimming left V 4 bases short and J 6 bases short, with 6 bases between. Per the germline V gene, CDR1 is SGHVS and CDR2 is FQNEAQ. This CDR3 region has 12 residues. The CDR3 sequence is CASSSNSGELFF. DNA for the CDR3: TGTGCCAGCAGCTCCAACTCCGGGGAGCTGTTTTTT.

This clone occurred a few times. This chain uses TRBV18 with TRBJ2-7; D not certain. CDR1 is KGHSH, CDR2 LQKENI, per germline. The CDR3 is 15 residues long. The V end lost 3 bases, the J end lost 0 bases, and 12 bases lay between the germline ends. CDR3 sequence: CASSPDRRSSYEQYF. The CDR3 DNA reads as TGTGCCAGCTCACCGGATCGACGGAGCTCCTACGAGCAGTACTTC. The variable domain in full, with the rest retrieved from reference TRBV18 and TRBJ2-7, is NAGVMQNPRHLVRRRGQEARLRCSPMKGHSHVYWYRQLPEEGLKFMVYLQKENIIDESGMPKERFSAEFPKEGPSILRIQQVVRGDSAAYFCASSPDRRSSYEQYFGPGTRLTVT.